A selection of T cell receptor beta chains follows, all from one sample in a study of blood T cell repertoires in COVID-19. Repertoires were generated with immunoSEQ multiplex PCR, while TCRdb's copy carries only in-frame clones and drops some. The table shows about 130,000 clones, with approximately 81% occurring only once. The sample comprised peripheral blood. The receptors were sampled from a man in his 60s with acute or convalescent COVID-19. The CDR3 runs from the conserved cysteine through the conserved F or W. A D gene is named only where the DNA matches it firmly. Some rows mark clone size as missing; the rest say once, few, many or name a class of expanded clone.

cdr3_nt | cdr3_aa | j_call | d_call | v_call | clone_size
TGTGCCAGCAGGGGTAGCAGGGGGACAGGCACTGAAGCTTTCTTT | CASRGSRGTGTEAFF | TRBJ1-1 | TRBD1 | TRBV2 | .
TGCAGCGCCCGGTCCTCTGGAAACACCATATATTTT | CSARSSGNTIYF | TRBJ1-3 | . | TRBV29-1 | .
TGTGCCAGCCGTCGATACCCTACAGGGAGCTCTGGAAACACCATATATTTT | CASRRYPTGSSGNTIYF | TRBJ1-3 | . | TRBV27 | .
TGTGCCAGCAGCCAAGATTTTTATTCGGGGGAGCTGTTTTTT | CASSQDFYSGELFF | TRBJ2-2 | . | TRBV3-1/TRBV3-2 | .
TGTGCCAGCAGGACAGGGAGCTCCTATAATTCACCCCTCCACTTT | CASRTGSSYNSPLHF | TRBJ1-6 | TRBD1 | TRBV9 | .
TGTGCCACCAGTGACCCCGGGACAGGGGTTGAGACCCAGTACTTC | CATSDPGTGVETQYF | TRBJ2-5 | TRBD1 | TRBV24-1 | few
TGTGCCAGTAGCACAGTGGCAGGGAACACCGGGGAGCTGTTTTTT | CASSTVAGNTGELFF | TRBJ2-2 | . | TRBV19 | .
TGCAGCGTTGCGGAGGGAAGAGGGTCCAACTATGGCTACACCTTC | CSVAEGRGSNYGYTF | TRBJ1-2 | . | TRBV29-1 | .
TGTGCCAGCAGTAAACAGGCGACAGATACGCAGTATTTT | CASSKQATDTQYF | TRBJ2-3 | . | TRBV6-5 | .
TGTGCCAGCAGGGGGTCCAGGGGGGACACTGAAGCTTTCTTT | CASRGSRGDTEAFF | TRBJ1-1 | TRBD1 | TRBV6-5 | .
TGTGCCACCAGCAGAATCCTCCGGGACAGAGGGGACTATGGCTACACCTTC | CATSRILRDRGDYGYTF | TRBJ1-2 | TRBD1 | TRBV15 | .